This T cell receptor beta chain stems from a study of OX40 agonist ivuxolimab in advanced cancers. For the study at large: The diagnoses of dose-escalation patients were hepatocellular carcinoma, melanoma, renal cell or head and neck cancer.

The V end lost 3 bases, the J end lost 1 base, and 12 bases lay between the germline ends. Germline CDR1 and CDR2: SGHNT and YYREEE (reference sequence). This CDR3 region has 15 residues. Data came from immunoSEQ multiplex PCR; TCRdb stores just in-frame clones and leaves some out. This sample has tens of thousands of clones, with 70% to 90% found just once. This specimen consisted of CD4+ or CD8+ T cells sorted from blood, obtained in a trial of the OX40 agonist ivuxolimab. V and J are TRBV5-4 and TRBJ2-3; a possible D gene is TRBD2 (6 bases). This clonotype was sampled from an adult with an advanced solid tumor such as melanoma, head and neck, liver or kidney cancer. CDR3 region: CASSSPGGGTDTQYF. The CDR3 bases are TGTGCCAGCAGCTCCCCAGGAGGGGGCACAGATACGCAGTATTTT.